The sequence of this T cell receptor (beta chain) was determined in a study of T-cell memory formation after mild COVID-19. Germline V gene data show CDR1 as SGHNT and CDR2 as YENEEA. Trimming cost V 6 bases and J 7 bases, with 19 bases left between them. This CDR3 is 16 amino acids long. TCRdb used MiXCR to reprocess the 5' RACE reads, holding one entry per CDR3 protein. This table has roughly 200,000 distinct CDR3 sequences, about a fifth appearing once. This receptor was obtained from an adult woman who had mild COVID-19 (a few samples of this study predate the infection). Cell type and time point are not known. The specimen was PBMCs or a T cell subset sorted from them (not recorded which). The chain combines TRBV11-3 with TRBJ1-6; TRBD1 might be the D (6 bases). The CDR3 coding sequence is TGTGCCAGCAGTTTCGGACAGCGAACAAGAAATTCACCCCTCCACTTT. Translating it yields CASSFGQRTRNSPLHF.